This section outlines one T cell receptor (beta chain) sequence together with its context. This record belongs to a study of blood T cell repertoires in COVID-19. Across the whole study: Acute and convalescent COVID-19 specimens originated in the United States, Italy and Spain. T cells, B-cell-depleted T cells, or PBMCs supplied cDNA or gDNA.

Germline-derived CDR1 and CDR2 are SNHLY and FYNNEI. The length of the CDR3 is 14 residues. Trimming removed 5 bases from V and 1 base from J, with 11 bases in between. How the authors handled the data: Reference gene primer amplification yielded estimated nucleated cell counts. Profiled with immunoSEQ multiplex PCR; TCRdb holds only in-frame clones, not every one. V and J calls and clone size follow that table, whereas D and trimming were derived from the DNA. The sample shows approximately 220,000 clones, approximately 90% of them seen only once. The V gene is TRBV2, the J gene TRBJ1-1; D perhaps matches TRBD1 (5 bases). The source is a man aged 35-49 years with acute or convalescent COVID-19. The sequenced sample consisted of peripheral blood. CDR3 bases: TGTGCCAGCAGTTTCCCTACAGGGAACACTGAAGCTTTCTTT. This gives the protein CASSFPTGNTEAFF. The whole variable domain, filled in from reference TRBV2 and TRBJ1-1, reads EPEVTQTPSHQVTQMGQEVILRCVPISNHLYFYWYRQILGQKVEFLVSFYNNEISEKSEIFDDQFSVERPDGSNFTLKIRSTKLEDSAMYFCASSFPTGNTEAFFGQGTRLTVV.